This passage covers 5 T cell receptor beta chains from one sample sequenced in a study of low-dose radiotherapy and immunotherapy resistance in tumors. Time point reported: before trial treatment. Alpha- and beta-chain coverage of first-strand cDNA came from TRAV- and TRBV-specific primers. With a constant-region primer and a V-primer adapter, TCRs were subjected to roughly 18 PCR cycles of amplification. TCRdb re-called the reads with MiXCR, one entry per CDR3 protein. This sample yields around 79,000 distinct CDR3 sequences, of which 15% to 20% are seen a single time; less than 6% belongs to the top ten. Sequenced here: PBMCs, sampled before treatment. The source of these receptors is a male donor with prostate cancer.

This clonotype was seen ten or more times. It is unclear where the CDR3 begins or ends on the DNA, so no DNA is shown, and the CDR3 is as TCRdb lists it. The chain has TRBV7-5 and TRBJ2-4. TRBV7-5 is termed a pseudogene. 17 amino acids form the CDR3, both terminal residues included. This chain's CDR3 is CISVPEVLMSLGNIQYF.

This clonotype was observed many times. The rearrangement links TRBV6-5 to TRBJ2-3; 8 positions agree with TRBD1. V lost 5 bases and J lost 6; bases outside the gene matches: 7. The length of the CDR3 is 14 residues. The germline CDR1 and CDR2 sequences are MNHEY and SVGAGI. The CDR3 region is CASSLGQGSDTQYF. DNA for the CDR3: TGTGCCAGCAGTCTTGGACAGGGAAGTGATACGCAGTATTTT.

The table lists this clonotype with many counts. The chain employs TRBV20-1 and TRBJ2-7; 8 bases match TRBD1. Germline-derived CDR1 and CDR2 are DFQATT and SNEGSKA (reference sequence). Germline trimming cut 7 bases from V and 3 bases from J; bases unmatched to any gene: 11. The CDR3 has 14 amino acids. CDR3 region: CSVPRGQESYEQYF. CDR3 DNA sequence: TGCAGTGTCCCCAGGGGACAGGAAAGCTACGAGCAGTACTTC.

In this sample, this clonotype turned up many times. The CDR3 nucleotides are TGCAGTGCTGGCCCAGGCGGGGGCGTTAACGAGCAGTACTTC. Translation gives CSAGPGGGVNEQYF. The J gene is TRBJ2-7, the V gene TRBV20-1; tentatively, D is TRBD2 (7 bases). The V gene's germline CDR1 is DFQATT and CDR2 SNEGSKA (reference sequence). The ends were cut back, 5 bases at V and 5 bases at J, with 19 bases in the middle. The CDR3 covers 14 residues.

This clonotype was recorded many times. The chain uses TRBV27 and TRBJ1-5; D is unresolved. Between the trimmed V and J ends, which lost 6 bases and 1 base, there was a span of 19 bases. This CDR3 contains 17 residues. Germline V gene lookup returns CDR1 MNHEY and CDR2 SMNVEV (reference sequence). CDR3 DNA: TGTGCCAGCAGCCCCGACGGACCCCTCGGAAGCAATCAGCCCCAGCATTTT. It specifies CASSPDGPLGSNQPQHF.